The 24 T cell receptor beta chains given below trace back to one sample, sequenced in a study of early T cells in non-severe SARS-CoV-2 infection. Each CDR3 protein is one row after TCRdb ran MiXCR on the 5' RACE reads. This sample carries more than 60,000 distinct CDR3 sequences, roughly 12% of them seen once, and the ten largest clones take less than 3.5%. The sample in question was whole blood, obtained at baseline. The source is an adult who was a healthcare worker with PCR-confirmed SARS-CoV-2 infection or an uninfected control (not recorded which).

Points on this clonotype: At one end the junction does not follow the germline gene, possibly because of a read error. V usage is TRBV20-1 and J usage is TRBJ1-5, with unresolved D. The CDR3 totals 14 residues. Germline CDR1 is DFQATT and CDR2 is SNEGSKA (reference sequence). For the CDR3, the DNA is TGCAGTGCCAGAGCGGGAAATAGCAATCAGCCCCAGCATTTT. It is translated as CSARAGNSNQPQHF.

The chain recombines TRBV19 with TRBJ2-5; 8 bases map to TRBD1. The CDR3 runs 14 residues. The germline CDR1 and CDR2 sequences are LNHDA and SQIVND (reference sequence). V lost 0 bases, J lost 5 bases, and 2 bases stayed unmatched. The CDR3 bases are TGTGCCAGTAGTATAGACAGGGGGCTGGAGACCCAGTACTTC. As protein: CASSIDRGLETQYF.

This clonotype has just a few counts. The V and J genes are TRBV7-2 and TRBJ1-1; D unclear. The CDR3 covers 14 residues. Per the germline V gene, CDR1 is SGHTA and CDR2 is FQGNSA. The V end lost 1 base, the J end lost 7 bases, and 13 bases lay between the germline ends. The CDR3 nucleotides are TGTGCCAGCAGCTTAGAGGCAGCGAGAAATGAAGCTTTCTTT. Translated: CASSLEAARNEAFF.

The J gene is TRBJ1-6, the V gene TRBV27; D may be TRBD1 (5 bases). Germline CDR1 MNHEY, CDR2 SMNVEV (reference sequence). The CDR3 consists of 14 residues. The germline V and J ends were trimmed by 10 bases and 2 bases, with 12 bases remaining between them. The CDR3 coding sequence is TGTGCCACCTCCAGGGTGGCCTATAATTCACCCCTCCACTTT. Translating it yields CATSRVAYNSPLHF.

This clonotype was found many times. The chain has TRBV5-7 and TRBJ2-6; D gene unclear. TRBV5-7 is an ORF, with its function uncertain. Deletions cut 1 base from V and 0 bases from J, with 5 bases between. There are 15 residues in the CDR3. The DNA for the CDR3 is TGTGCCAGCAGCTTGAGATACTCTGGGGCCAACGTCCTGACTTTC. The encoded protein is CASSLRYSGANVLTF.

The V gene is TRBV3-1, the J gene TRBJ2-7; 8 bases match TRBD2. The ends lost 8 bases at V and 4 bases at J; junction bases unmatched: 10. Germline CDR1 is LGHDT and CDR2 is YNNKEL (reference sequence). The CDR3 consists of 14 residues. The CDR3 here is CASQSRPGGYEQYF. In DNA, the CDR3 is TGTGCCAGCCAGTCCCGGCCGGGGGGGTACGAGCAGTACTTC.

This clonotype was seen a few times. The chain combines TRBV19 with TRBJ2-7; the D gene is possibly TRBD1 (5 bases). Trimming left V 11 bases short and J 2 bases short, with 19 bases between. Germline V gene lookup returns CDR1 LNHDA and CDR2 SQIVND (reference sequence). There are 14 residues in the CDR3. As DNA, the CDR3 is TGTGCCCGCGACCTCAGGGTACCGACCTACGAGCAGTACTTC. Encoded protein: CARDLRVPTYEQYF.

This chain connects TRBV9 to TRBJ2-3, with a tentative D call TRBD2 (6 bases). The germline V and J ends were trimmed by 0 bases and 2 bases, with 22 bases remaining between them. The CDR3 spans 19 residues. The germline gives CDR1 SGDLS, CDR2 YYNGEE. Here the CDR3 reads CASSVDGGVRSFSTDTQYF. For the CDR3, the DNA is TGTGCCAGCAGCGTAGACGGAGGGGTCCGCTCCTTCTCCACAGATACGCAGTATTTT.

This clonotype was recorded a few times. V is TRBV5-4 and J is TRBJ2-1; D is unresolved. Trimming shortened V by 4 bases and J by 0 bases, and 11 bases separated the two germline ends. Germline V gene data show CDR1 as SGHNT and CDR2 as YYREEE (reference sequence). CDR3 size: 15 residues. For the CDR3, the DNA is TGTGCCAGCAGCCTCCCGTCCAGCTCCTACAATGAGCAGTTCTTC. Protein sequence: CASSLPSSSYNEQFF.

This clonotype appeared a few times. The chain employs TRBV27 and TRBJ2-3; TRBD2 might be the D (5 bases). The length of the CDR3 is 15 residues. Germline V gene lookup returns CDR1 MNHEY and CDR2 SMNVEV (reference sequence). V lost 4 bases and J 6 bases, leaving 17 bases between the germline ends. CDR3 bases: TGTGCCAGCAGTTGGAGCGGATCCCACTGGGATACGCAGTATTTT. Its protein is CASSWSGSHWDTQYF.

Many counts were recorded for this clonotype. The V and J genes are TRBV20-1 and TRBJ2-3; D is perhaps TRBD2 (7 bases). V was trimmed by 1 base and J by 0 bases, leaving 29 bases between them. The CDR3 consists of 21 residues. Germline V CDR1 and CDR2: DFQATT, SNEGSKA (reference sequence). The CDR3 nucleotides are TGCAGTGCTAGAGTTAGTGTTCCCCGGGTACTAGGCGGGGGCAGCACAGATACGCAGTATTTT. Its protein product is CSARVSVPRVLGGGSTDTQYF.

The genes are TRBV7-2 and TRBJ2-7, with TRBD1 matching 7 bases. The trim removed 5 bases at V and 9 bases at J, leaving 7 bases unmatched. The CDR3 consists of 12 residues. Germline-derived CDR1 and CDR2 are SGHTA and FQGNSA. This CDR3 is CASSLGTAGQYF. In DNA form, the CDR3 reads TGTGCCAGCAGCCTAGGGACAGCAGGGCAGTACTTC.

The sample holds a few counts of this clonotype. The rearrangement uses TRBV10-2 and TRBJ1-3, with D possibly being TRBD1 (5 bases). Between the trimmed V and J ends, which lost 7 bases and 0 bases, there was a span of 13 bases. The CDR3 is 15 amino acids. Germline V gives CDR1 WSHSY, CDR2 SAAADI. CDR3 DNA sequence: TGCGCCAGCACCCCGTCGGGGCACTCTGGAAACACCATATATTTT. Translated, it gives CASTPSGHSGNTIYF.

This clonotype was detected a few times. The chain combines TRBV29-1 with TRBJ2-7; perhaps TRBD2 as D (6 bases). Per germline, CDR1 SQVTM and CDR2 ANQGSEA. Trimming took off 0 bases at V and 4 bases at J, with 16 bases between the two ends. This CDR3 contains 15 residues. CDR3 region: CSVEDDARGSYEQYF. The CDR3 region has the DNA TGCAGCGTTGAAGATGACGCGCGGGGAAGTTACGAGCAGTACTTC.

This clonotype came up many times. The chain links TRBV7-2 to TRBJ1-5; tentatively, D is TRBD1 (5 bases). CDR1 is SGHTA, CDR2 FQGNSA, per germline. The ends were cut back, 1 base at V and 3 bases at J, with 13 bases in the middle. This CDR3 has 16 residues. DNA of the CDR3: TGTGCCAGCAGCTTAGGGGGCGGCGTCTACAATCAGCCCCAGCATTTT. Translation: CASSLGGGVYNQPQHF.

This clonotype was observed a handful of times. This sequence joins TRBV2 and TRBJ2-3; TRBD1 might be the D (5 bases). CDR3 length: 15 residues. V shed 8 bases and J shed 3 bases, with 18 bases lying between them. Germline V gives CDR1 SNHLY, CDR2 FYNNEI. The CDR3 DNA follows: TGTGCCAGCGAGTCGCAGGGTTCGAAAACAGATACGCAGTATTTT. It is translated as CASESQGSKTDTQYF.

The sample holds a few counts of this clonotype. This chain connects TRBV11-2 to TRBJ2-1, with 7 positions matching TRBD1. Germline V gene lookup returns CDR1 SGHAT and CDR2 FQNNGV. V dropped 3 bases and J dropped 4; count of bases not matched to a gene: 6. CDR3 length: 15 amino acids. CDR3 amino acids: CASSLGTVLYNEQFF. CDR3 nucleotide sequence: TGTGCCAGCAGCTTGGGGACAGTCTTATACAATGAGCAGTTCTTC.

The rearrangement uses TRBV4-1 and TRBJ2-5; 11 positions match TRBD2. Germline V gene sequence: CDR1 MGHRA, CDR2 YSYEKL. The CDR3 extends over 18 amino acids. V lost 1 base, J lost 3 bases, and 10 bases stayed unmatched. This CDR3 is CASSQGDLTTSGKETQYF. CDR3 nucleotides: TGCGCCAGCAGCCAAGGGGACCTGACGACTAGCGGGAAAGAGACCCAGTACTTC.

In its sample, this clonotype was seen a few times. The chain recombines TRBV20-1 with TRBJ2-7; D not certain. The CDR3 runs 11 residues. V lost 5 bases to trimming and J lost 3 bases, with 8 bases between them. Germline V CDR1 and CDR2: DFQATT, SNEGSKA (reference sequence). CDR3 in amino acids: CSAVVSYEQYF. The DNA of the CDR3 is TGCAGTGCTGTCGTCAGCTACGAGCAGTACTTC.

The chain recombines TRBV5-6 with TRBJ1-2; 8 nucleotides match TRBD1. Germline V gene sequence: CDR1 SGHDT, CDR2 YYEEEE. CDR3 length: 16 amino acids. The V segment lost 4 bases and the J segment 3 bases; nucleotides outside the gene matches: 11. For the CDR3, the DNA is TGTGCCAGCAGCCAGGGGACAGGATCGGCTTACTATGGCTACACCTTC. Its translation: CASSQGTGSAYYGYTF.

This clonotype has only a few counts. The rearrangement joins TRBV18 to TRBJ1-2; 8 bases align to TRBD1. The CDR3 sequence is 13 residues long. Germline V lookup: CDR1 KGHSH, CDR2 LQKENI. V lost 6 bases, J lost 4 bases, and 4 bases stayed unmatched. The CDR3 region is CASSPDRVYGYTF. CDR3 nucleotide sequence: TGTGCCAGCTCCCCGGACAGGGTCTATGGCTACACCTTC.

This clonotype was seen at least ten times. CDR3 sequence reads: CSPKGADYEQYF. As DNA, the CDR3 is TGCAGTCCCAAGGGAGCGGACTACGAGCAGTACTTC. The V gene is TRBV20-1, the J gene TRBJ2-7; tentatively, D is TRBD2 (5 bases). V was trimmed by 8 bases and J by 3 bases, leaving 14 bases between them. Germline V gene data show CDR1 as DFQATT and CDR2 as SNEGSKA (reference sequence). This CDR3 spans 12 amino acids.

Many counts were recorded for this clonotype. CDR3 sequence: CASSLEASPNTEAFF. In DNA form, the CDR3 reads TGTGCCAGCAGCTTAGAGGCCAGCCCGAACACTGAAGCTTTCTTT. The chain has TRBV7-9 and TRBJ1-1, with D unclear. Germline CDR1 is SEHNR and CDR2 is FQNEAQ (reference sequence). The CDR3 runs to 15 residues. Trimming shortened V by 1 base and J by 1 base, and 10 bases separated the two germline ends.

This clonotype was observed a few times. V and J are TRBV27 and TRBJ2-2; no definite D call. The CDR3 length is 14 residues. V lost 8 bases and J lost 4, with 14 bases in between. Germline V gene lookup returns CDR1 MNHEY and CDR2 SMNVEV (reference sequence). The CDR3 region is CASRRPTGTGELFF. The CDR3 region has the DNA TGTGCCAGCCGCCGGCCCACGGGCACCGGGGAGCTGTTTTTT.